This TCR beta chain was recovered during a study of cytomegalovirus exposure and HLA in healthy donors. General study points: TCR beta V- and J-gene trimming was later associated with a missense DCLRE1C variant.

Of note for this clone: The antigen is not known.

PCR was performed using 60 Vbeta and 13 Jbeta primers. Clones were read by immunoSEQ multiplex PCR, and TCRdb kept only the in-frame ones, dropping some. The sample includes fewer than 250,000 clones, about 80% of them seen just once. Germline V gives CDR1 SGHTA, CDR2 FQGNSA. This CDR3 contains 17 residues. With 4 bases removed from V and 1 base from J, the gap between germline ends came to 19 bases. The sample was PBMCs. This sequence originates from a woman aged 25 to 45 in good health and CMV-seropositive. V and J are TRBV7-2 and TRBJ2-5; TRBD2 is a possible D gene (5 bases). The CDR3 loop is CASSSGRTRRGQETQYF. The DNA for the CDR3 is TGTGCCAGCAGCTCTGGCAGGACCCGCCGGGGCCAAGAGACCCAGTACTTC.